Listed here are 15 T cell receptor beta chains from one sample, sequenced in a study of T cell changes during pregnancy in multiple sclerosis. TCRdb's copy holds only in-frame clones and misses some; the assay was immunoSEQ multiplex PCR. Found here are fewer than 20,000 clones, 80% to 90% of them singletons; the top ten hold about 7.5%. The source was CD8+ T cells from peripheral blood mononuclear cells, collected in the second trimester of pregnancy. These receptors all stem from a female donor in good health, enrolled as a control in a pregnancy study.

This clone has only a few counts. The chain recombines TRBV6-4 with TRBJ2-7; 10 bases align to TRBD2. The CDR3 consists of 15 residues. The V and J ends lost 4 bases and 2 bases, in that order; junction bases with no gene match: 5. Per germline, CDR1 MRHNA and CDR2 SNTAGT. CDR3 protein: CASSATSGAPYEQYF. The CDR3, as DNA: TGTGCCAGCAGTGCCACTAGCGGGGCACCCTACGAGCAGTACTTC.

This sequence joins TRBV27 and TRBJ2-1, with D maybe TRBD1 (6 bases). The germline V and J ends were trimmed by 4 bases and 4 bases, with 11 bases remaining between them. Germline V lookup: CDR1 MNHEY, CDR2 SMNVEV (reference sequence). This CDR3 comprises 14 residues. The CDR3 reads CASSSRQAYNEQFF. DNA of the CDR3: TGTGCCAGCAGTTCCAGACAGGCTTACAATGAGCAGTTCTTC.

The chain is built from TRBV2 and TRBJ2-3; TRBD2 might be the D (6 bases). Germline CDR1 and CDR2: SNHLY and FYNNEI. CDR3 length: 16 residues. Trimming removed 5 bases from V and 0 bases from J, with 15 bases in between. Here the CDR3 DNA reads TGTGCCAGCAGTTCTGGAGGGAGAACTAGCACAGATACGCAGTATTTT. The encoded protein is CASSSGGRTSTDTQYF.

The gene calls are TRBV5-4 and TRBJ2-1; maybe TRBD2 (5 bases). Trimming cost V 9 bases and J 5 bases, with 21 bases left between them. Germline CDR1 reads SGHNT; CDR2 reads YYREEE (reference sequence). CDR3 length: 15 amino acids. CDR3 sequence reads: CATQLYRGMHNEQFF. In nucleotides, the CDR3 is TGTGCCACCCAGCTTTATCGAGGGATGCACAATGAGCAGTTCTTC.

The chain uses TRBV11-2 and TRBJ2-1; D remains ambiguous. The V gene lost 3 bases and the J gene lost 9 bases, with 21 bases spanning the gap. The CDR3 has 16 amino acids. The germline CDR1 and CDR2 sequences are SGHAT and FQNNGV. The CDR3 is CASSFTPTVTAREQFF. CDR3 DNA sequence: TGTGCCAGCAGCTTCACGCCAACAGTAACCGCGCGTGAGCAGTTCTTC.

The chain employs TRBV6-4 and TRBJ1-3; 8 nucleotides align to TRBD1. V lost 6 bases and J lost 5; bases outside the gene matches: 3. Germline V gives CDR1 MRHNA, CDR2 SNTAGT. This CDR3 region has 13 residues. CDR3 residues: CASRRTGRNTIYF. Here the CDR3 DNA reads TGTGCCAGCAGGAGGACAGGGCGAAACACCATATATTTT.

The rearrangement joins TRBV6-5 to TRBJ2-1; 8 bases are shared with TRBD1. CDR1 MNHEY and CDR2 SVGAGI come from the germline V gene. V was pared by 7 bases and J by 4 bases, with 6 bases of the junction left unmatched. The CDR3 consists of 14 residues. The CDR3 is CASTDRDRYNEQFF. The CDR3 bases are TGTGCCAGCACCGACCGGGACAGGTACAATGAGCAGTTCTTC.

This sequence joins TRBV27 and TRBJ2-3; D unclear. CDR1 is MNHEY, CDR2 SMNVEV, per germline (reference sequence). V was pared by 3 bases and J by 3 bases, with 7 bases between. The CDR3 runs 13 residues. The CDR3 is CASSFSGTDTQYF. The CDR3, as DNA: TGTGCCAGCAGTTTTTCGGGTACAGATACGCAGTATTTT.

CDR3 sequence reads: CASSRYGGQETQYF. The CDR3 DNA reads TGTGCCAGCAGCCGCTACGGAGGGCAAGAGACCCAGTACTTC. The chain employs TRBV4-2 and TRBJ2-5; D may be TRBD2 (6 bases). The length of the CDR3 is 14 residues. Deletions cut 4 bases from V and 2 bases from J, with 11 bases between. Germline values: CDR1 LGHNA, CDR2 YNFKEQ.

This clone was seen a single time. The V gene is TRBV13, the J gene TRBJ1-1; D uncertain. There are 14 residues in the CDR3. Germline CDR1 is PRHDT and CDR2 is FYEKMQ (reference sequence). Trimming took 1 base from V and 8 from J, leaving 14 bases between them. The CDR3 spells CASSLVSGALEAFF. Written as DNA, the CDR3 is TGTGCCAGCAGCTTAGTATCCGGTGCGTTAGAAGCTTTCTTT.

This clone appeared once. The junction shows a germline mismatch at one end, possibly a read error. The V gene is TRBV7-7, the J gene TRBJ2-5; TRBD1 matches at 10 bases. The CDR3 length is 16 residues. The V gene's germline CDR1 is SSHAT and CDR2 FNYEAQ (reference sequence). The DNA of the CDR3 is TGTGCTAGCAGCTTAGGGGGACAGGGGCTTGTGGAGACCCAGTACTTC. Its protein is CASSLGGQGLVETQYF.

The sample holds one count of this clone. The DNA for the CDR3 is TGTGCCAGTAGTATCGGCGGTCAGCCCCAGCATTTT. Encoded protein: CASSIGGQPQHF. This sequence joins TRBV19 and TRBJ1-5; D not certain. The CDR3 covers 12 residues. Trimming removed 3 bases from V and 6 bases from J, with 6 bases in between. CDR1 and CDR2 (germline): LNHDA, SQIVND (reference sequence).

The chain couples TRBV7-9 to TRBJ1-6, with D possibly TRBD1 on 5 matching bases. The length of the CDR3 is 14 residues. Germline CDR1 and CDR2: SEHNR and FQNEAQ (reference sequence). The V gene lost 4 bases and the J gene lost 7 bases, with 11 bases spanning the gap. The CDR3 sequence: CASSSGVGNSPLHF. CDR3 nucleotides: TGTGCCAGCAGCTCGGGGGTCGGGAATTCACCCCTCCACTTT. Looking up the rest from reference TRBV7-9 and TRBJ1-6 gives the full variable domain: DTGVSQNPRHKITKRGQNVTFRCDPISEHNRLYWYRQTLGQGPEFLTYFQNEAQLEKSRLLSDRFSAERPKGSFSTLEIQRTEQGDSAMYLCASSSGVGNSPLHFGNGTRLTVT.

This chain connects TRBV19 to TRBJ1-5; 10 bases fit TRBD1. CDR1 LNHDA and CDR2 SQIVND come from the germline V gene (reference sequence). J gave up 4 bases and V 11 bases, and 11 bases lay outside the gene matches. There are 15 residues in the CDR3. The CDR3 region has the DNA TGTGCCTCGACACCCTGGACAGGGGGGAATCAGCCCCAGCATTTT. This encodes CASTPWTGGNQPQHF.

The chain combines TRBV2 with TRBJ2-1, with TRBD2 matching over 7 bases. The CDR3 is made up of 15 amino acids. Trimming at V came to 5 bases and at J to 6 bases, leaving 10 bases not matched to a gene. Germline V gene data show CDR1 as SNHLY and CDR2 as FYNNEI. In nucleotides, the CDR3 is TGTGCCAGCAGTCCCCCCGAACTAGCGCCCAATGAGCAGTTCTTC. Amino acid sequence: CASSPPELAPNEQFF.